This is a list of T cell receptor beta chains from one sample in a study of shared clonotypes between healthy human individuals. The method was immunoSEQ multiplex PCR; TCRdb's version includes in-frame clones alone and lacks a portion of them. The table lists about 2.1 million clones, roughly 91% of them singletons, with 1.5% to 2% in the top ten. The sample consisted of naive CD8+ T cells from PBMCs. The source is a man between 18 and 29 years old in good health. Some clones in this sample may be carry-over from other donors' samples. CDR3s leave out the opening cysteine and the closing phenylalanine or tryptophan. Fields, in order: J gene, clone size, V gene, CDR3 protein. Rows give clone size only sometimes, using once, few, many, or a class for an expanded clone.

j_call: TRBJ1-1
clone_size: NA
v_call: TRBV27
cdr3_aa: ASSPLNDRSDAF

j_call: TRBJ2-7
clone_size: NA
v_call: TRBV5-1
cdr3_aa: ASSTTGTGPYEQY

j_call: TRBJ2-2
clone_size: NA
v_call: TRBV5-8
cdr3_aa: ASSPRGTGELF

j_call: TRBJ2-7
clone_size: NA
v_call: TRBV7-9
cdr3_aa: ASSLDSAYEQY

j_call: TRBJ2-7
clone_size: NA
v_call: TRBV27
cdr3_aa: ASSSRLAAVEQY

j_call: TRBJ1-4
clone_size: NA
v_call: TRBV9
cdr3_aa: ASSATGVIGEKLF

j_call: TRBJ2-7
clone_size: NA
v_call: TRBV28
cdr3_aa: ASSFGGRAYEQY

j_call: TRBJ1-4
clone_size: NA
v_call: TRBV5-6
cdr3_aa: ASSFWGGSEKLF

j_call: TRBJ2-7
clone_size: NA
v_call: TRBV15
cdr3_aa: ATSRSPGQGDYEQY

j_call: TRBJ2-3
clone_size: NA
v_call: TRBV28
cdr3_aa: ASTQDRTSSTDTQY

j_call: TRBJ2-2
clone_size: once
v_call: TRBV28
cdr3_aa: ASSLAAGGAGELF

j_call: TRBJ2-7
clone_size: NA
v_call: TRBV21-1
cdr3_aa: ASSKTTGGSYEQY

j_call: TRBJ2-5
clone_size: once
v_call: TRBV11-2
cdr3_aa: ASSLSWSDLEETQY

j_call: TRBJ2-5
clone_size: NA
v_call: TRBV25-1
cdr3_aa: ASSAQGETQY

j_call: TRBJ2-1
clone_size: NA
v_call: TRBV27
cdr3_aa: ASVPPGLYNEQF

j_call: TRBJ2-1
clone_size: NA
v_call: TRBV4-1
cdr3_aa: ASSHGGLAGGYEQF

j_call: TRBJ2-2
clone_size: once
v_call: TRBV30
cdr3_aa: AWSYRGGGDTGELF

j_call: TRBJ1-4
clone_size: NA
v_call: TRBV9
cdr3_aa: ASSRRDGSAELF

j_call: TRBJ1-4
clone_size: NA
v_call: TRBV6-1
cdr3_aa: ASSVDRVIEKLF

j_call: TRBJ1-1
clone_size: NA
v_call: TRBV5-1
cdr3_aa: ASSPGLSRTGEFVF

j_call: TRBJ1-1
clone_size: NA
v_call: TRBV9
cdr3_aa: ASSGLAENTEAF

j_call: TRBJ2-3
clone_size: NA
v_call: TRBV9
cdr3_aa: ASSAGGGVTDTQY

j_call: TRBJ2-7
clone_size: NA
v_call: TRBV7-2
cdr3_aa: ASSLIVGGHYEQY

j_call: TRBJ2-1
clone_size: NA
v_call: TRBV5-4
cdr3_aa: ASSMTNYNEQF

j_call: TRBJ1-2
clone_size: once
v_call: TRBV4-1
cdr3_aa: ASSHGTGGGGYT

j_call: TRBJ2-1
clone_size: once
v_call: TRBV27
cdr3_aa: ASSLRGSGSFSYNEQF

j_call: TRBJ1-1
clone_size: NA
v_call: TRBV16
cdr3_aa: ASSQGQGNTEAF

j_call: TRBJ1-5
clone_size: once
v_call: TRBV28
cdr3_aa: ASRDEGNQPQH

j_call: TRBJ1-1
clone_size: few
v_call: TRBV28
cdr3_aa: ASSHPRRGPPEAF

j_call: TRBJ2-1
clone_size: NA
v_call: TRBV11-2
cdr3_aa: ASSPSGTSGVQF

j_call: TRBJ1-1
clone_size: NA
v_call: TRBV5-1
cdr3_aa: ASKDRGNTEAF

j_call: TRBJ2-7
clone_size: NA
v_call: TRBV19
cdr3_aa: ASSSPGHWLGEQY

j_call: TRBJ2-3
clone_size: NA
v_call: TRBV2
cdr3_aa: ASSDARVGADTQY

j_call: TRBJ2-1
clone_size: NA
v_call: TRBV5-1
cdr3_aa: ASSPPAGWDEQF

j_call: TRBJ2-1
clone_size: NA
v_call: TRBV27
cdr3_aa: ASSFGDRPWGEQF

j_call: TRBJ2-1
clone_size: NA
v_call: TRBV27
cdr3_aa: ASSVSGRLYNEQF

j_call: TRBJ2-1
clone_size: NA
v_call: TRBV7-3
cdr3_aa: ASSTTGGFYNEQF

j_call: TRBJ2-7
clone_size: NA
v_call: TRBV6-1
cdr3_aa: ASRQGTGGSYEQY

j_call: TRBJ2-1
clone_size: NA
v_call: TRBV9
cdr3_aa: ASSVWGRESVDEQF

j_call: TRBJ2-2
clone_size: NA
v_call: TRBV28
cdr3_aa: ASRSQRYTGELF

j_call: TRBJ2-2
clone_size: NA
v_call: TRBV6-1
cdr3_aa: ASSEHGTSVIHGELF

j_call: TRBJ1-2
clone_size: NA
v_call: TRBV11-2
cdr3_aa: ASSLKGGYGYT

j_call: TRBJ2-7
clone_size: NA
v_call: TRBV28
cdr3_aa: ASGGTSDDPRAYEQY

j_call: TRBJ1-1
clone_size: few
v_call: TRBV29-1
cdr3_aa: SVRRPLNTEAF

j_call: TRBJ1-5
clone_size: NA
v_call: TRBV28
cdr3_aa: ASSPRGLGGNQPQH

j_call: TRBJ2-6
clone_size: NA
v_call: TRBV7-9
cdr3_aa: ASSLAWTGLNPGANVLT

j_call: TRBJ1-2
clone_size: NA
v_call: TRBV7-9
cdr3_aa: ASSSTRPNPNYGYT

j_call: TRBJ2-2
clone_size: NA
v_call: TRBV9
cdr3_aa: ASSVYGSGTGELF

j_call: TRBJ2-1
clone_size: NA
v_call: TRBV7-2
cdr3_aa: ASSEGSPSGRQF

j_call: TRBJ2-7
clone_size: NA
v_call: TRBV27
cdr3_aa: ASSPTQTSYEQY

j_call: TRBJ2-2
clone_size: NA
v_call: TRBV11-2
cdr3_aa: ASSLSGGTYTGELF

j_call: TRBJ2-3
clone_size: NA
v_call: TRBV7-9
cdr3_aa: ASSLVSGVSTDTQY

j_call: TRBJ2-7
clone_size: NA
v_call: TRBV11-2
cdr3_aa: ASSLAPVRDEQY

j_call: TRBJ2-3
clone_size: NA
v_call: TRBV19
cdr3_aa: ASRNRSSTDTQY

j_call: TRBJ2-5
clone_size: NA
v_call: TRBV4-1
cdr3_aa: ASSQEERTHLGFTETQY

j_call: TRBJ1-5
clone_size: NA
v_call: TRBV7-9
cdr3_aa: ASSSGGFNQPQH

j_call: TRBJ2-7
clone_size: NA
v_call: TRBV28
cdr3_aa: ASSSPLAGTYEQY

j_call: TRBJ2-2
clone_size: NA
v_call: TRBV28
cdr3_aa: ASSFAPGELF

j_call: TRBJ2-7
clone_size: NA
v_call: TRBV5-8
cdr3_aa: ASSLPPPTSSEQY